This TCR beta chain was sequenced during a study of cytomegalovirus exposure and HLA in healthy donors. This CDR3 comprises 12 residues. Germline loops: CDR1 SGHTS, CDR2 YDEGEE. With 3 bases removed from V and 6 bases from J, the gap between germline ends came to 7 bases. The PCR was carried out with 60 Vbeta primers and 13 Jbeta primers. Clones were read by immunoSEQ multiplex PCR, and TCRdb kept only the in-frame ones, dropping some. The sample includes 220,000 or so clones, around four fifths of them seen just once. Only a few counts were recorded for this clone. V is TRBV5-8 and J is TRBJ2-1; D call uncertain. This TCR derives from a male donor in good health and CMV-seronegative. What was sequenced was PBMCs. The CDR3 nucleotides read TGTGCCAGCAGCTGGTCCGGCAATGAGCAGTTCTTC. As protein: CASSWSGNEQFF.